The 16 T cell receptor beta chains below were found in one sample sequenced in a study of vaccination effects on CD4 cells after COVID-19. The method was immunoSEQ multiplex PCR; TCRdb's version includes in-frame clones alone and lacks a portion of them. The repertoire holds some 22,000 clones, with 73% as singletons. Antigen-specific CD4+ T cell clonotypes were called by their expansion after viral peptide-pool culture in ViraFEST. After less than twelve days in culture, the CD4+ T cells were isolated. The vaccine given was either BNT162b2 or mRNA-1273, in two doses. Antigens of these TCRs are unknown. Sequencing used CD4+ T cells from PBMCs cultured with SARS-CoV-2 spike peptides, obtained after COVID-19 vaccination. The receptors were gathered from a human donor who received a COVID-19 vaccine.

The rearrangement uses TRBV11-2 and TRBJ2-4; no clear D gene. Germline V gene sequence: CDR1 SGHAT, CDR2 FQNNGV. V lost 5 bases and J 8 bases, leaving 13 bases between the germline ends. The CDR3 has 13 residues. The CDR3 DNA reads TGTGCCAGCAGCCCAAATACTGCGGACATTCAGTACTTC. This gives the protein CASSPNTADIQYF.

V usage is TRBV6-5 and J usage is TRBJ1-1; D may be TRBD1 (5 bases). CDR3 size: 13 residues. V dropped 5 bases and J dropped 4 bases, with 11 bases sitting between them. Germline V gene lookup returns CDR1 MNHEY and CDR2 SVGAGI. The CDR3 protein is CASSKTALTEAFF. In DNA, the CDR3 is TGTGCCAGCAGTAAGACAGCCCTCACTGAAGCTTTCTTT.

V usage is TRBV6-1 and J usage is TRBJ1-2; D is undetermined. The CDR3 sequence is 14 residues long. The V end was cut by 0 bases, the J end by 5 bases, with 10 bases between. Germline loops: CDR1 MNHNS, CDR2 SASEGT. CDR3 nucleotide sequence: TGTGCCAGCAGTGAAGCTCTCGATCCATATGGCTACACCTTC. Translated, it gives CASSEALDPYGYTF.

This clone has only a few counts. The J gene is TRBJ2-7, the V gene TRBV11-2, with D hard to call. Germline values: CDR1 SGHAT, CDR2 FQNNGV. The CDR3 contains 11 residues. Trimming stripped 5 bases from V and 1 base from J, with 3 bases between. The DNA for the CDR3 is TGTGCCAGCAGCCGTTCCTACGAGCAGTACTTC. It yields the protein CASSRSYEQYF.

V usage is TRBV6-6 and J usage is TRBJ1-3; D gene uncertain. Trimming shortened V by 5 bases and J by 7 bases, and 9 bases separated the two germline ends. The CDR3 totals 12 residues. CDR1 and CDR2 (germline): MNHNY, SVGAGI (reference sequence). The CDR3 sequence: CASSPSRNTIYF. In DNA form, the CDR3 reads TGTGCCAGCAGTCCTTCCCGGAACACCATATATTTT.

The sample holds a few counts of this clone. The rearrangement joins TRBV6-6 to TRBJ1-4; D is unclear. Germline CDR1 MNHNY, CDR2 SVGAGI (reference sequence). This CDR3 spans 11 amino acids. Trimming left V 11 bases short and J 3 bases short, with 7 bases between. The CDR3 reads CASGANEKLFF. For the CDR3, the DNA is TGTGCCTCCGGGGCTAATGAAAAACTGTTTTTT.

The rearrangement links TRBV5-1 to TRBJ1-1; TRBD1 matches at 7 bases. In germline, CDR1 is SGHRS, CDR2 YFSETQ. The CDR3 extends over 13 amino acids. Trimming removed 0 bases from V and 7 bases from J; junction bases left unmatched: 3. DNA of the CDR3: TGCGCCAGCAGCTTGGGACAGGGACGTGAAGCTTTCTTT. Its protein is CASSLGQGREAFF. Supplemented by reference TRBV5-1 and TRBJ1-1, the full variable domain reads KAGVTQTPRYLIKTRGQQVTLSCSPISGHRSVSWYQQTPGQGLQFLFEYFSETQRNKGNFPGRFSGRQFSNSRSEMNVSTLELGDSALYLCASSLGQGREAFFGQGTRLTVV.

This sequence joins TRBV7-9 and TRBJ1-1; 8 bases map to TRBD1. Germline CDR1 SEHNR, CDR2 FQNEAQ (reference sequence). The CDR3 has 15 amino acids. Trimming at V came to 5 bases and at J to 3 bases, leaving 8 bases not matched to a gene. CDR3 sequence (DNA): TGTGCCAGCAGCCCCATACAGGGGGGGGACACTGAAGCTTTCTTT. It is translated as CASSPIQGGDTEAFF.

This clone showed up just a few times. V gene TRBV2 combines with J gene TRBJ2-7; tentatively, D is TRBD2 (5 bases). CDR3 length equals 15 residues. With 6 bases removed from V and 2 bases from J, the gap between germline ends came to 17 bases. The germline V gene has CDR1 SNHLY and CDR2 FYNNEI. DNA for the CDR3: TGTGCCAGCAGACCCTTAGCAACCGGGGCCTACGAGCAGTACTTC. This sequence encodes CASRPLATGAYEQYF.

This clone came up a few times. This sequence joins TRBV11-2 and TRBJ2-7; 9 nucleotides agree with TRBD2. The CDR3 runs to 16 residues. J lost 5 bases, V lost 1 base, and 9 bases had no gene match. Germline CDR1 is SGHAT and CDR2 is FQNNGV. The CDR3 DNA sequence: TGTGCCAGCAGCTTAGGGAATAGCGGGAGCTACGACGAGCAGTACTTC. As protein: CASSLGNSGSYDEQYF.

The chain couples TRBV4-2 to TRBJ1-4; unclear D gene. The CDR3 extends over 15 amino acids. The V gene lost 0 bases and the J gene lost 3 bases, with 8 bases spanning the gap. Germline CDR1 and CDR2: LGHNA and YNFKEQ. For the CDR3, the DNA is TGTGCCAGCAGCCAAGAATTCCAACCTAATGAAAAACTGTTTTTT. It is translated as CASSQEFQPNEKLFF.

The CDR3 spells CASSWRDTQYF. The CDR3 bases are TGTGCCAGCAGCTGGAGGGATACGCAGTATTTT. V and J are TRBV11-1 and TRBJ2-3, with D possibly matching TRBD2 (5 bases). The germline V gene encodes CDR1 SGHAT and CDR2 FQDESV (reference sequence). V was trimmed by 4 bases and J by 6 bases, leaving 5 bases between them. The CDR3 sequence is 11 residues long.

The gene calls are TRBV1 and TRBJ1-4; the table assigns TRBD1, which was not confirmed against the DNA. TRBV1 is classified as a pseudogene. This CDR3 is built from 20 residues. The CDR3: CTSSQFPGMGQGGGCEKLFF. DNA of the CDR3: TGCACCAGCAGCCAATTCCCCGGTATGGGACAGGGGGGAGGATGTGAAAAACTGTTTTTT.

The chain has TRBV28 and TRBJ1-2; a weak D match, TRBD1 (5 bases). The CDR3 runs 13 residues. Germline CDR1 and CDR2: MDHEN and SYDVKM. Between the trimmed V and J ends, which lost 5 bases and 3 bases, there was a span of 10 bases. The CDR3 is CASSRGGDYGYTF. The CDR3 nucleotides are TGTGCCAGCAGTCGGGGGGGAGACTATGGCTACACCTTC.

Of note for this clone: Other DNA sequences of this sample code for an identical CDR3. The chain carries TRBV6-4 and TRBJ1-1; D may be TRBD1 (5 bases). The V gene lost 2 bases and the J gene lost 2 bases, with 9 bases spanning the gap. Germline-derived CDR1 and CDR2 are MRHNA and SNTAGT. This CDR3 region has 14 residues. The CDR3 loop reads CASSDTDRNTEAFF. The CDR3 region has the DNA TGTGCCAGCAGTGACACCGACAGAAACACTGAAGCTTTCTTT.

The V and J genes are TRBV19 and TRBJ1-2; D might be TRBD1 (6 bases). The CDR3 is 15 residues long. V lost 1 base, J lost 5 bases, and 14 bases lay in between. Germline CDR1 LNHDA, CDR2 SQIVND (reference sequence). The CDR3, as DNA: TGTGCCAGTAGTATAGCCACAGGGTGGGGGTATGGCTACACCTTC. Protein sequence: CASSIATGWGYGYTF. The full variable domain, with the rest looked up from reference TRBV19 and TRBJ1-2, is DGGITQSPKYLFRKEGQNVTLSCEQNLNHDAMYWYRQDPGQGLRLIYYSQIVNDFQKGDIAEGYSVSREKKESFPLTVTSAQKNPTAFYLCASSIATGWGYGYTFGSGTRLTVV.